The sequence of this T cell receptor beta chain was determined in a study of T-cell reconstitution after alpha-beta-depleted transplantation in children. Unique molecular identifiers were built into the TCRbeta library. From the PCR reads, TCRdb called clonotypes with MiXCR, one entry per CDR3 protein. The table shows 300,000 to 400,000 distinct CDR3 sequences, with roughly 14% occurring only once. With 0 bases removed from V and 1 base from J, the gap between germline ends came to 7 bases. Germline V gene sequence: CDR1 SGHRS, CDR2 YFSETQ. The CDR3 has 15 amino acids. In its sample, this clonotype was seen many times.

The sample here was PBMCs, taken from the stem cell graft. This chain uses TRBV5-1 with TRBJ2-2; D unresolved. The sequence was collected from a human donor who donated a stem cell graft to a child with Fanconi anemia. The CDR3 spells CASSLGRGNTGELFF. The CDR3 DNA reads TGCGCCAGCAGCTTGGGTAGAGGGAACACCGGGGAGCTGTTTTTT. The complete variable domain, with remaining parts taken from reference TRBV5-1 and TRBJ2-2, reads KAGVTQTPRYLIKTRGQQVTLSCSPISGHRSVSWYQQTPGQGLQFLFEYFSETQRNKGNFPGRFSGRQFSNSRSEMNVSTLELGDSALYLCASSLGRGNTGELFFGEGSRLTVL.